Each of the 19 T cell receptor beta chains below was sequenced from the same sample in a study of blood T cell repertoires in COVID-19. The repertoire was sequenced with immunoSEQ multiplex PCR; TCRdb's copy has only in-frame clones and lacks some. Of about 190,000 clones in the sample, over 75% were seen once. Sequenced material: peripheral blood. The source of these receptors is a woman aged 40 to 55 who had recovered from COVID-19.

The chain uses TRBV19 and TRBJ2-2; tentative D call: TRBD2 (5 bases). CDR1 and CDR2 from the germline V gene are LNHDA and SQIVND (reference sequence). The CDR3 is 14 amino acids. With 7 bases removed from V and 4 bases from J, the gap between germline ends came to 13 bases. The CDR3 loop reads CASNAREPTGELFF. The CDR3 DNA sequence: TGTGCCAGTAATGCGAGGGAGCCCACCGGGGAGCTGTTTTTT. The variable domain in full, completed from reference TRBV19 and TRBJ2-2, reads DGGITQSPKYLFRKEGQNVTLSCEQNLNHDAMYWYRQDPGQGLRLIYYSQIVNDFQKGDIAEGYSVSREKKESFPLTVTSAQKNPTAFYLCASNAREPTGELFFGEGSRLTVL.

CDR3 sequence reads: CASSYSQRRDHGYTF. As DNA, the CDR3 is TGTGCCAGCAGTTACTCGCAGCGGAGAGACCATGGCTACACCTTC. V is TRBV6-5 and J is TRBJ1-2; D gene unclear. This CDR3 spans 15 amino acids. Germline CDR1 and CDR2: MNHEY and SVGAGI. The germline V and J ends were trimmed by 0 bases and 6 bases, with 14 bases remaining between them.

J is TRBJ1-2 and V is TRBV6-2 or TRBV6-3, with D unclear. V was clipped by 5 bases and J by 8 bases, with 15 bases between them. Germline assignment: CDR1 MNHEY and CDR2 SVGEGT. This CDR3 has 13 amino acids. This CDR3 is CASSDLLPGGYTF. CDR3 sequence (DNA): TGTGCCAGCAGTGACCTACTTCCGGGGGGCTACACCTTC.

This sequence joins TRBV19 and TRBJ2-7; D may be TRBD2 (6 bases). Trimming took 4 bases from V and 0 from J, leaving 13 bases between them. This CDR3 has 15 residues. The germline V gene encodes CDR1 LNHDA and CDR2 SQIVND (reference sequence). The CDR3 loop reads CASSRPGLPSYEQYF. Written as DNA, the CDR3 is TGTGCCAGTAGTAGACCGGGACTCCCCTCCTACGAGCAGTACTTC. Drawing the rest from reference TRBV19 and TRBJ2-7, the complete variable domain is DGGITQSPKYLFRKEGQNVTLSCEQNLNHDAMYWYRQDPGQGLRLIYYSQIVNDFQKGDIAEGYSVSREKKESFPLTVTSAQKNPTAFYLCASSRPGLPSYEQYFGPGTRLTVT.

The chain joins TRBV7-9 to TRBJ2-5, with TRBD2 matching over 14 bases. Germline CDR1 reads SEHNR; CDR2 reads FQNEAQ (reference sequence). V shed 1 base, J shed 7 bases, and the junction held 8 bases outside the gene matches. This CDR3 is built from 17 residues. The CDR3 here is CASSLEGGLAGDATQYF. Here the CDR3 DNA reads TGTGCCAGCAGCTTAGAAGGGGGACTAGCGGGAGACGCGACCCAGTACTTC.

The V and J genes are TRBV28 and TRBJ2-1, with D maybe TRBD2 (6 bases). Trimming took off 10 bases at V and 6 bases at J, with 19 bases between the two ends. The CDR3 consists of 14 residues. Germline CDR1 is MDHEN and CDR2 is SYDVKM. The CDR3 reads CATSAGLGGNEQFF. CDR3 bases: TGTGCCACCTCAGCGGGCCTTGGCGGCAATGAGCAGTTCTTC. The whole variable domain, remainder taken from reference TRBV28 and TRBJ2-1, is DVKVTQSSRYLVKRTGEKVFLECVQDMDHENMFWYRQDPGLGLRLIYFSYDVKMKEKGDIPEGYSVSREKKERFSLILESASTNQTSMYLCATSAGLGGNEQFFGPGTRLTVL.

This rearrangement joins TRBV19 to TRBJ1-5, with D unclear. The CDR3 covers 13 residues. Germline assignment: CDR1 LNHDA and CDR2 SQIVND (reference sequence). V was shortened by 3 bases and J by 7 bases, with 10 bases between the two germline ends. As DNA, the CDR3 is TGTGCCAGTAGTATCCCCGCGGGGCAGCCCCAGCATTTT. Amino acids: CASSIPAGQPQHF.

The rearrangement links TRBV15 to TRBJ1-5, with D maybe TRBD1 (6 bases). The V and J ends lost 1 base and 7 bases respectively, with 14 bases between them. The CDR3 consists of 15 residues. Germline CDR1 LNHNV, CDR2 YYDKDF (reference sequence). The CDR3 region is CATSRAPRTAQPQHF. DNA for the CDR3: TGTGCCACCAGCAGAGCACCCCGGACAGCCCAGCCCCAGCATTTT.

V usage is TRBV9 and J usage is TRBJ2-7; D gene unclear. Per germline, CDR1 SGDLS and CDR2 YYNGEE. The CDR3 runs to 15 residues. V was clipped by 0 bases and J by 0 bases, with 10 bases between them. The CDR3 sequence: CASSVGSVSSYEQYF. The CDR3 DNA sequence: TGTGCCAGCAGCGTAGGATCGGTAAGCTCCTACGAGCAGTACTTC. The whole variable domain, remainder taken from reference TRBV9 and TRBJ2-7, is DSGVTQTPKHLITATGQRVTLRCSPRSGDLSVYWYQQSLDQGLQFLIQYYNGEERAKGNILERFSAQQFPDLHSELNLSSLELGDSALYFCASSVGSVSSYEQYFGPGTRLTVT.

This clone came up a few times. The CDR3 DNA sequence: TGTGCCAGCAGTTGGAGGAGTGGAACCGGGGAGCTGTTTTTT. Translated, it gives CASSWRSGTGELFF. The gene calls are TRBV13 and TRBJ2-2; D perhaps matches TRBD2 (5 bases). The CDR3 extends over 14 amino acids. The V gene lost 6 bases and the J gene lost 5 bases, with 13 bases spanning the gap. Germline values: CDR1 PRHDT, CDR2 FYEKMQ (reference sequence).

The chain uses TRBV7-8 and TRBJ1-2, with D possibly TRBD1 on 5 matching bases. Germline V gene sequence: CDR1 SGHVS, CDR2 FQNEAQ. The CDR3 sequence is 13 residues long. V lost 4 bases and J 6 bases, leaving 12 bases between the germline ends. The CDR3 sequence is CASSSTGGDGYTF. CDR3 sequence (DNA): TGTGCCAGCAGCTCCACGGGGGGTGATGGCTACACCTTC. Full variable domain (rest looked up from reference TRBV7-8 and TRBJ1-2): GAGVSQSPRYKVAKRGQDVALRCDPISGHVSLFWYQQALGQGPEFLTYFQNEAQLDKSGLPSDRFFAERPEGSVSTLKIQRTQQEDSAVYLCASSSTGGDGYTFGSGTRLTVV.

This clone was recorded many times. The V gene is TRBV30, the J gene TRBJ1-2; a weak D match, TRBD1 (6 bases). The CDR3 is 13 residues long. Deletions cut 5 bases from V and 2 bases from J, with 12 bases between. Germline CDR1 and CDR2: GTSNPN and SVGIG (reference sequence). The CDR3 is CAWHREWNYGYTF. CDR3 sequence (DNA): TGTGCCTGGCACAGGGAATGGAACTATGGCTACACCTTC.

In DNA, the CDR3 is TGTGCCAGCAGTGAGGTTTGGACAGATGTTTACGAGCAGTACTTC. Protein: CASSEVWTDVYEQYF. The V and J genes are TRBV6-1 and TRBJ2-7, with D possibly TRBD1 on 6 matching bases. CDR1 is MNHNS, CDR2 SASEGT, per germline. The V gene lost 3 bases and the J gene lost 4 bases, with 16 bases spanning the gap. The CDR3 is 15 residues long.

V and J are TRBV28 and TRBJ2-7, with TRBD2 identical over 10 bases. The V gene end was trimmed by 8 bases and the J gene end by 9 bases; junction bases not matched to a gene: 13. Germline assignment: CDR1 MDHEN and CDR2 SYDVKM. The CDR3 is made up of 14 amino acids. The CDR3 coding sequence is TGTGCCAGCGGAACTAGCGGGAATCTACGAGGGCAGTACTTC. Its translation: CASGTSGNLRGQYF.

The V and J genes are TRBV19 and TRBJ2-1; unclear D gene. This CDR3 contains 13 residues. V was trimmed by 1 base and J by 10 bases, leaving 11 bases between them. CDR1 is LNHDA and CDR2 is SQIVND in the germline V gene (reference sequence). The CDR3 nucleotides read TGTGCCAGTAGTATAGCCACTGACACCGAGCAGTTCTTC. Its protein is CASSIATDTEQFF.

The V gene is TRBV2, the J gene TRBJ2-5; 10 nucleotides align to TRBD2. V trimming: 8 bases; J trimming: 4 bases; junction bases outside the gene matches: 7. The CDR3 loop spans 14 amino acids. Per the germline V gene, CDR1 is SNHLY and CDR2 is FYNNEI. The CDR3 DNA reads as TGTGCCAGCGGGGGAGCGGGAGGGGTAGAGACCCAGTACTTC. Protein sequence: CASGGAGGVETQYF.

The V and J genes are TRBV5-1 and TRBJ2-7; D possibly corresponds to TRBD1 (7 bases). CDR3 length equals 14 residues. V lost 3 bases, J lost 2 bases, and 12 bases lay in between. The germline CDR1 and CDR2 sequences are SGHRS and YFSETQ. This chain's CDR3 is CASSSTGRPYEQYF. The CDR3 DNA sequence: TGCGCCAGCAGCTCGACAGGGAGGCCCTACGAGCAGTACTTC.

In DNA, the CDR3 is TGTGCCAGCAGCTTAGTTGGGACAGGGGTTGAGCAGTTCTTC. Translation: CASSLVGTGVEQFF. V and J are TRBV11-2 and TRBJ2-1; 10 bases agree with TRBD1. The length of the CDR3 is 14 residues. Looked up from germline, CDR1 is SGHAT and CDR2 is FQNNGV. With V trimmed by 1 base and J by 9 bases, 3 bases remained unmatched. Full variable domain (rest looked up from reference TRBV11-2 and TRBJ2-1): EAGVAQSPRYKIIEKRQSVAFWCNPISGHATLYWYQQILGQGPKLLIQFQNNGVVDDSQLPKDRFSAERLKGVDSTLKIQPAKLEDSAVYLCASSLVGTGVEQFFGPGTRLTVL.

V gene TRBV3-1 (or the pseudogene TRBV3-2) combines with J gene TRBJ1-2; D call uncertain. V gave up 1 base and J gave up 8 bases, with 20 bases separating them. The CDR3 is made up of 16 amino acids. Germline CDR1 reads LGHDT; CDR2 reads YNNKEL (reference sequence). Here the CDR3 reads CASSQVWQEASEGYTF. CDR3 in DNA: TGTGCCAGCAGCCAAGTCTGGCAGGAGGCGAGTGAAGGCTACACCTTC.